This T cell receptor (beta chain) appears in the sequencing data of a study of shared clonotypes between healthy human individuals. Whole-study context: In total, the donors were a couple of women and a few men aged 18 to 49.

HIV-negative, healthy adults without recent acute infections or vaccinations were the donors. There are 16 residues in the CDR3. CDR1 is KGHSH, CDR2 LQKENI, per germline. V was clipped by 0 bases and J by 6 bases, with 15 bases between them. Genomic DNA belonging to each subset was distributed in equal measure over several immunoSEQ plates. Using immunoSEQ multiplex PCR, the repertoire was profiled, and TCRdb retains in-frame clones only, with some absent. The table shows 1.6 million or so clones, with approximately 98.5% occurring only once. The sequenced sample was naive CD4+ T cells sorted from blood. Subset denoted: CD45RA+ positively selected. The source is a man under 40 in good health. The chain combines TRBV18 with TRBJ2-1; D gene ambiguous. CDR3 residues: CASSPPATARVNEQFF. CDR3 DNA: TGTGCCAGCTCACCACCGGCCACAGCACGGGTCAATGAGCAGTTCTTC.